These T cell receptor beta chains were read from a single sample in a study of response to subunit inactivated influenza vaccine. TCRdb re-analysed the RT-PCR reads in MiXCR, keeping a single row per CDR3 protein. The sample lists some 500,000 distinct CDR3 sequences; approximately 16% were seen once. The sample was CD4+ T cells sorted from PBMCs, taken around 25 months after vaccination. Receptor source: a man aged 50 to 75 who received an inactivated influenza vaccine. Both conserved end residues are part of each CDR3. Fields, in order: V gene, clone size, D gene, J gene, CDR3 DNA, CDR3 protein. A D gene is named only where the DNA matches it firmly. Where a row states a size, it is once, few, many or the class of an expanded clone; other rows omit it.

V: TRBV20-1
size: -
D: -
J: TRBJ1-2
DNA: TGCAGTGCTAGAGTCCCGTATAGTCTTAACTATGGCTACACCTTC
CDR3: CSARVPYSLNYGYTF

V: TRBV12-3/TRBV12-4
size: many
D: -
J: TRBJ1-6
DNA: TGTGCCAGCAGTTTACGACAGGCTTATAATTCACCCCTCCACTTT
CDR3: CASSLRQAYNSPLHF

V: TRBV10-3
size: few
D: TRBD2
J: TRBJ2-2
DNA: TGTGCCATCAGGCAAGCGGGGGGAAACACCGGGGAGCTGTTTTTT
CDR3: CAIRQAGGNTGELFF

V: TRBV6-1
size: few
D: -
J: TRBJ2-1
DNA: TGTGCCAGCAGAACAAGGGAGGCTAGTTCGTACAATGAGCAGTTCTTC
CDR3: CASRTREASSYNEQFF

V: TRBV20-1
size: -
D: -
J: TRBJ1-5
DNA: TGCAGTGCTAGAGATTGGCGGGTGGCGAGCAATCAGCCCCAGCATTTT
CDR3: CSARDWRVASNQPQHF

V: TRBV10-3
size: few
D: -
J: TRBJ1-5
DNA: TGTGCCACCCGGACCGACGGGAATAGCAATCAGCCCCAGCATTTT
CDR3: CATRTDGNSNQPQHF

V: TRBV11-2
size: many
D: -
J: TRBJ2-7
DNA: TGTGCCAGCAGCTTATTCGCGGGTTTTACCTACGAGCAGTACTTC
CDR3: CASSLFAGFTYEQYF

V: TRBV20-1
size: -
D: -
J: TRBJ2-1
DNA: TGCAGTGCAGGAATCGGGGTAGGAGGCAATGAGCAGTTCTTC
CDR3: CSAGIGVGGNEQFF

V: TRBV25-1
size: few
D: TRBD1
J: TRBJ2-3
DNA: TGTGCCAGCAGTGAACACAGGGGGAGGATAGATACGCAGTATTTT
CDR3: CASSEHRGRIDTQYF

V: TRBV11-3
size: -
D: -
J: TRBJ2-1
DNA: TGTGCCAGCAGCCTCAGGGCCTACAATGAGCAGTTCTTC
CDR3: CASSLRAYNEQFF

V: TRBV20-1
size: -
D: -
J: TRBJ2-3
DNA: TGCAGTGCTAAACCAGGGACGGATACGCAGTATTTT
CDR3: CSAKPGTDTQYF

V: TRBV11-1
size: -
D: TRBD2
J: TRBJ2-5
DNA: TGTGCCAGCAGCTCACTGGGGGGGCAAGAGACCCAGTACTTC
CDR3: CASSSLGGQETQYF

V: TRBV2
size: many
D: -
J: TRBJ2-7
DNA: TGTGCCAGCAGTGAATTGGCGCCCGGGGTCCCCTGCGAGCAGTACTTC
CDR3: CASSELAPGVPCEQYF

V: TRBV7-2
size: -
D: -
J: TRBJ2-7
DNA: TGTGCCAGCAGCCCCGGCTACGCCGAGCAGTACTTC
CDR3: CASSPGYAEQYF

V: TRBV18
size: few
D: TRBD1
J: TRBJ1-2
DNA: TGTGCCAGCTCACCTATCGGGACAGGGTATGGCTACACCTTC
CDR3: CASSPIGTGYGYTF

V: TRBV27
size: -
D: TRBD1
J: TRBJ2-2
DNA: TGTGCCAGCAGTCCCTTCGACAGGGGGGTCGGGGAGCTGTTTTTT
CDR3: CASSPFDRGVGELFF

V: TRBV6-1
size: -
D: TRBD1
J: TRBJ1-1
DNA: TGTGCCAGCAGTGACAGGGACAGGGAAGGGACGGCTTTCTTT
CDR3: CASSDRDREGTAFF

V: TRBV10-3
size: -
D: -
J: TRBJ1-3
DNA: TGTGCCATCAGAATAAGTGGCTCTGGAAACACCATATATTTT
CDR3: CAIRISGSGNTIYF

V: TRBV18
size: few
D: -
J: TRBJ1-1
DNA: TGTGCCAGCTCACCATGGGGCCAGAACACTGAAGCTTTCTTT
CDR3: CASSPWGQNTEAFF

V: TRBV12-3/TRBV12-4
size: few
D: -
J: TRBJ2-3
DNA: TGTGCCAGCAGCCAAAGCATCACAGATACGCAGTATTTT
CDR3: CASSQSITDTQYF

V: TRBV7-9
size: -
D: -
J: TRBJ2-2
DNA: TGTGCCAGCAGCTTAGTGAGACTTGGGGCCGGGGAGCTGTTTTTT
CDR3: CASSLVRLGAGELFF

V: TRBV7-3
size: few
D: -
J: TRBJ2-1
DNA: TGTGCCAGCAGCCAACTGGCTGGGCCCTACAATGAGCAGTTCTTC
CDR3: CASSQLAGPYNEQFF

V: TRBV12-3/TRBV12-4
size: few
D: -
J: TRBJ2-7
DNA: TGTGCCAGCAGTCCCGGTGGGGGGCCTGTCTCCTACGAGCAGTACTTC
CDR3: CASSPGGGPVSYEQYF

V: TRBV10-2
size: -
D: -
J: TRBJ2-1
DNA: TGCGCCAGCAGTGGTAGTTGGCTACTCTACAATGAGCAGTTCTTC
CDR3: CASSGSWLLYNEQFF

V: TRBV28
size: -
D: TRBD2
J: TRBJ2-3
DNA: TGTGCCAGCAGTTCCCCCGGGGGGACTAGCACAGATACGCAGTATTTT
CDR3: CASSSPGGTSTDTQYF

V: TRBV6-5
size: once
D: -
J: TRBJ1-2
DNA: TGTGCCAGCAGACAGTTGGGCTATGGCTACACCTTC
CDR3: CASRQLGYGYTF

V: TRBV3-1
size: few
D: -
J: TRBJ1-3
DNA: TGTGCCAGCAGCGTCCCAGGGGTCGGAAACACCATATATTTT
CDR3: CASSVPGVGNTIYF

V: TRBV20-1
size: -
D: TRBD1
J: TRBJ1-2
DNA: TGCAGTGCCCTGCGGGACAGCCACTATGGCTACACCTTC
CDR3: CSALRDSHYGYTF

V: TRBV24-1
size: -
D: TRBD2
J: TRBJ2-3
DNA: TGTGCCACCAGTTCCACTCCCCGGACTAGCGGGAACACAGATACGCAGTATTTT
CDR3: CATSSTPRTSGNTDTQYF

V: TRBV10-3
size: once
D: -
J: TRBJ2-4
DNA: TGTGCCATCAGTGAGTCTGGGGGAACGAACATTCAGTACTTC
CDR3: CAISESGGTNIQYF

V: TRBV20-1
size: -
D: -
J: TRBJ2-3
DNA: TGCAGTGCTAGTCACCAGTACCGGGATACGCAGTATTTT
CDR3: CSASHQYRDTQYF

V: TRBV11-2
size: few
D: TRBD1
J: TRBJ1-5
DNA: TGTGCCAGCAGCTACTCAGGGGGCGCGGGTCAGCCCCAGCATTTT
CDR3: CASSYSGGAGQPQHF

V: TRBV20-1
size: few
D: TRBD1
J: TRBJ2-7
DNA: TGCAGTGCTTTCAAGGGACAGGGTAGCTACGAGCAGTACTTC
CDR3: CSAFKGQGSYEQYF

V: TRBV29-1
size: -
D: -
J: TRBJ2-3
DNA: TGCAGCGTTGCCCTTAGCGGTTCTAGCACAGATACGCAGTATTTT
CDR3: CSVALSGSSTDTQYF

V: TRBV11-2
size: many
D: -
J: TRBJ2-5
DNA: TGTGCCAGCAGCACCCCCGGGACACGGATCCAAGAGACCCAGTACTTC
CDR3: CASSTPGTRIQETQYF

V: TRBV7-9
size: many
D: -
J: TRBJ1-6
DNA: TGTGCCAGCAGCGGGCGTAATTCACCCCTCCACTTT
CDR3: CASSGRNSPLHF

V: TRBV29-1
size: -
D: -
J: TRBJ2-3
DNA: TGCAGCGTTGAGAGGTCTAGCACAGATACGCAGTATTTT
CDR3: CSVERSSTDTQYF

V: TRBV29-1
size: few
D: -
J: TRBJ1-1
DNA: TGCAGCGTTACACCCGGCCGGACTGAAGCTTTCTTT
CDR3: CSVTPGRTEAFF

V: TRBV27
size: -
D: -
J: TRBJ2-5
DNA: TGTGCCAGCAGTTCCCGCGTAGGTGAGACCCAGTACTTC
CDR3: CASSSRVGETQYF

V: TRBV11-1
size: few
D: -
J: TRBJ2-1
DNA: TGTGCCAGCAGCTTGGGCGGAACACAAAATGAGCAGTTCTTC
CDR3: CASSLGGTQNEQFF

V: TRBV28
size: -
D: TRBD2
J: TRBJ2-3
DNA: TGTGCCAGCATCCAAAGCGGGGGCACAGATACGCAGTATTTT
CDR3: CASIQSGGTDTQYF

V: TRBV7-8
size: -
D: TRBD2
J: TRBJ2-1
DNA: TGTGCCAGCAGCACCCGACTAGCGGGTGTTTACAATGAGCAGTTCTTC
CDR3: CASSTRLAGVYNEQFF

V: TRBV4-2
size: -
D: -
J: TRBJ2-7
DNA: TGTGCCAGCAGTACTCCCATTATTACCCAATTTTGGACTACCGGGAGCCACGAGCAGTACTTC
CDR3: CASSTPIITQFWTTGSHEQYF

V: TRBV7-9
size: few
D: -
J: TRBJ2-7
DNA: TGTGCCAGCAGCGATAACAGACGGTCGGCCTACGAGCAGTACTTC
CDR3: CASSDNRRSAYEQYF

V: TRBV6-5
size: few
D: TRBD1
J: TRBJ1-6
DNA: TGTGCCAGCAGTTCTAATACCGGGACAGGGGGTTCACCCCTCCACTTT
CDR3: CASSSNTGTGGSPLHF

V: TRBV5-1
size: few
D: TRBD2
J: TRBJ2-3
DNA: TGCGCCAGCAGCTTGGACGGGACTAGCGGAACAGATACGCAGTATTTT
CDR3: CASSLDGTSGTDTQYF

V: TRBV4-2
size: few
D: TRBD2
J: TRBJ2-3
DNA: TGTGCCAGCAGCCAAGAACTAGCGGCAAACACAGATACGCAGTATTTT
CDR3: CASSQELAANTDTQYF

V: TRBV10-2
size: few
D: -
J: TRBJ1-1
DNA: TGCGCCAGCAGTGAAATGACAGGATTTACTGAAGCTTTCTTT
CDR3: CASSEMTGFTEAFF

V: TRBV7-9
size: few
D: TRBD1
J: TRBJ1-2
DNA: TGTGCCAGCAGCAACAGGGGTAACTATGGCTACACCTTC
CDR3: CASSNRGNYGYTF

V: TRBV5-1
size: few
D: TRBD2
J: TRBJ2-7
DNA: TGCGCCAGCAGCGGGGGACTAGCCATTGTCTACGAGCAGTACTTC
CDR3: CASSGGLAIVYEQYF

V: TRBV7-9
size: -
D: -
J: TRBJ2-7
DNA: TGTGCCAGCAGCTTAGTGGGTTCGGGCGAGCAGTACTTC
CDR3: CASSLVGSGEQYF